This TCR beta chain was sequenced for a study of response to subunit inactivated influenza vaccine. This clonotype was counted a few times. TCRdb called the RT-PCR reads again in MiXCR, with one record for every CDR3 protein. The sample includes around 570,000 distinct CDR3 sequences, approximately 11% seen only once; the top ten take about 10%. V was trimmed by 1 base and J by 5 bases, leaving 11 bases between them. The V gene's germline CDR1 is SGHTA and CDR2 FQGNSA. This CDR3 spans 14 amino acids. This sample was also put to use in a study of T cells expressing NK-cell markers. That source notes: Template switching by 5'RACE with UMIs generated the TCR beta cDNA. Beta-chain profiling covered CD3+CD56+NKG2C+, CD3+CD56+NKG2C- and CD3+CD56-NKG2C+ sorted subsets. Only alpha-beta TCR T cells were sorted in several experiments, using an anti-gamma-delta TCR antibody. The CD3+CD56-NKG2C+ fraction of several donors was likewise dominated by these clonotypes.

This chain joins TRBV7-2 and TRBJ2-5, with D unresolved. Sample: PBMCs from blood, taken on the day of vaccination. This receptor was identified in a man between 50 and 59 years old who received an inactivated influenza vaccine. The CDR3 bases are TGTGCCAGCAGCTTAGAGCCGTTCCGGGAGACCCAGTACTTC. It codes for CASSLEPFRETQYF.